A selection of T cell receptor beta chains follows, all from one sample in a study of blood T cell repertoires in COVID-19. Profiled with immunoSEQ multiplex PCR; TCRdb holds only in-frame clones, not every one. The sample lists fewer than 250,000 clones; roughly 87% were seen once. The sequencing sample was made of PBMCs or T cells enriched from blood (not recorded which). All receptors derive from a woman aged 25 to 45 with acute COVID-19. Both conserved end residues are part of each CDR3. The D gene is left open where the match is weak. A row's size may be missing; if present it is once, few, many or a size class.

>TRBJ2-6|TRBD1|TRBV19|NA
CASKRGHKSGANVLTF
TGTGCCAGTAAAAGGGGGCATAAGTCTGGGGCCAACGTCCTGACTTTC
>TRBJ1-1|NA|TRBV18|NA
CASSPPGGSTEAFF
TGTGCCAGCTCACCACCGGGGGGTAGCACTGAAGCTTTCTTT
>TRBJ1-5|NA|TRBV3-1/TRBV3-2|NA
CASSSDRNQPQHF
TGTGCCAGCAGCTCCGACAGGAATCAGCCCCAGCATTTT
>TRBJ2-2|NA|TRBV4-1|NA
CASSQARLGVGELFF
TGCGCCAGCAGCCAAGCCCGACTGGGAGTCGGGGAGCTGTTTTTT
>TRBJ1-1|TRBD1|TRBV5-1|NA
CASSLLTGGLNMNTEAFF
TGCGCCAGCAGCTTGTTAACAGGGGGCTTGAATATGAACACTGAAGCTTTCTTT
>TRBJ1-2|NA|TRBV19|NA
CASSIRYGDRNYGYTF
TGTGCCAGTAGTATTCGATACGGGGATCGTAACTATGGCTACACCTTC
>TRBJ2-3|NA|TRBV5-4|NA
CASSLGPSGSTDTQYF
TGTGCCAGCAGCTTGGGGCCCTCAGGTTCCACAGATACGCAGTATTTT
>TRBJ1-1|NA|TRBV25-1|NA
CASTDSGTEAFF
TGTGCCAGCACCGATTCAGGCACTGAAGCTTTCTTT
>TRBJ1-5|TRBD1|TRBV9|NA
CASSVGTGSGSSNQPQHF
TGTGCCAGCAGCGTAGGGACAGGGTCCGGTAGTAGCAATCAGCCCCAGCATTTT
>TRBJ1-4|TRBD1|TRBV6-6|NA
CASSYGRGLIEKLFF
TGTGCCAGCAGTTACGGCAGGGGGCTGATTGAAAAACTGTTTTTT
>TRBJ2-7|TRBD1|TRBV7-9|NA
CASSARDRGIYEQYF
TGTGCCAGCAGCGCCCGGGACAGGGGGATTTACGAGCAGTACTTC
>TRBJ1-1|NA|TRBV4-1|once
CASSRDSLEAFF
TGCGCCAGCAGCCGCGACAGCCTTGAAGCTTTCTTT
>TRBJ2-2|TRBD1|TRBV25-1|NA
CASSDPRTGVTGELFF
TGTGCCAGCAGTGACCCCCGGACAGGGGTCACCGGGGAGCTGTTTTTT
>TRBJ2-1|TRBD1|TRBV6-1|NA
CASSEAYRGYNEQFF
TGTGCCAGCAGTGAAGCTTACAGGGGCTACAATGAGCAGTTCTTC
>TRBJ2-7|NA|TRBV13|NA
CASSLSTRHLSEQYF
TGTGCCAGCAGCTTAAGTACCCGCCATTTGAGCGAGCAGTACTTC
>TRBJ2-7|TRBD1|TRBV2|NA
CASSQTGTDSYEQYF
TGTGCCAGCAGTCAAACCGGGACAGATTCCTACGAGCAGTACTTC
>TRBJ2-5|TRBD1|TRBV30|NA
CACDRGRRETQYF
TGTGCCTGTGACAGGGGGCGCCGAGAGACCCAGTACTTC
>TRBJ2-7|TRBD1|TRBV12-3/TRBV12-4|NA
CASRLGQGREQYF
TGTGCCAGCAGACTCGGACAGGGTCGCGAGCAGTACTTC